The present entry profiles one T cell receptor (beta chain) with its context. Its antigen remains unknown. Germline V CDR1 and CDR2: KGHSH, LQKENI. V lost 8 bases and J lost 0, with 11 bases in between. The CDR3 is 14 amino acids. The sample originates from a study of cytomegalovirus exposure and HLA in healthy donors. Study-level points and caveats: TCR beta V- and J-gene trimming was later associated with a missense DCLRE1C variant. Previous analysis showed most TCR beta V segments were productive about 87% or about 30% of the time.

Vbeta (60) and Jbeta (13) primers were used in the PCR. Generated by immunoSEQ multiplex PCR, the TCRdb table keeps only in-frame clones and is missing some. The data contain about 130,000 clones, about two thirds of them singletons. The sequencing sample was made of PBMCs. The chain employs TRBV18 and TRBJ1-5; D remains ambiguous. The sequence was collected from a man aged 50 to 60 in good health and CMV-seropositive. The CDR3 nucleotides read TGTGCCAGCAGCTATAGCAATAGCAATCAGCCCCAGCATTTT. Its protein product is CASSYSNSNQPQHF.